This T cell receptor beta chain was found in a study of blood T cell repertoires in COVID-19. Study background: The samples span acute and convalescent COVID-19 from the United States, Italy and Spain.

The V gene's germline CDR1 is WSHSY and CDR2 SAAADI. The CDR3 spans 17 residues. The V gene end was trimmed by 2 bases and the J gene end by 0 bases; junction bases not matched to a gene: 6. Each participant's cohort was designated according to participant-reported clinical history. As processed by the authors: Reference gene primer amplification gave estimated nucleated cell counts. Data came from immunoSEQ multiplex PCR; TCRdb stores just in-frame clones and leaves some out. V and J calls and clone size follow that table, whereas D and trimming were derived from the DNA. The repertoire has roughly 180,000 clones, roughly 80% of them found once; the top ten carry roughly 5%.

The sequence was obtained from a woman between 35 and 50 years old with acute COVID-19. The specimen was PBMCs or T cells enriched from blood (not recorded which). V usage is TRBV10-2 and J usage is TRBJ2-3; TRBD2 agrees at 9 bases. Here the CDR3 reads CASSERGLALSTDTQYF. The CDR3 nucleotides are TGCGCCAGCAGTGAGCGGGGACTAGCCCTGAGCACAGATACGCAGTATTTT.